This entry lists 18 T cell receptor beta chains sequenced from one sample in a study of monozygotic twins with cystic fibrosis. The assay was immunoSEQ multiplex PCR, and TCRdb's table has in-frame clones only and misses some. In the table there are about 15,000 clones, roughly 81% of which are singletons. The specimen was blood. The receptors come from a boy between 5 and 17 years old with cystic fibrosis.

The chain has TRBV5-6 and TRBJ1-2; no firm D call. Germline lookup yields CDR1 SGHDT and CDR2 YYEEEE. V lost 2 bases and J lost 8, with 7 bases in between. CDR3 length equals 11 residues. CDR3 nucleotides: TGTGCCAGCAGCTTCGATTGGGGCTACACCTTC. It is translated as CASSFDWGYTF.

The gene calls are TRBV28 and TRBJ1-2; D gene unclear. The CDR3 has 12 amino acids. Germline values: CDR1 MDHEN, CDR2 SYDVKM. V was trimmed by 3 bases and J by 6 bases, leaving 8 bases between them. Here the CDR3 reads CASSFGLNGYTF. DNA for the CDR3: TGTGCCAGCAGTTTCGGGCTGAATGGCTACACCTTC.

This clone was seen only a few times. The genes are TRBV4-1 and TRBJ2-7, with TRBD1 matching over 9 bases. CDR3 length: 14 amino acids. Looked up from germline, CDR1 is MGHRA and CDR2 is YSYEKL. V shed 1 base, J shed 3 bases, and the junction held 1 base outside the gene matches. The CDR3 here is CASSQGQGVYEQYF. CDR3 DNA: TGCGCCAGCAGCCAAGGACAGGGGGTCTACGAGCAGTACTTC.

V is TRBV28 and J is TRBJ1-1; possible D gene TRBD1, 5 bases. CDR3 length: 15 residues. From germline, CDR1 is MDHEN and CDR2 SYDVKM. The V end lost 3 bases, the J end lost 5 bases, and 16 bases lay between the germline ends. CDR3 sequence (DNA): TGTGCCAGCAGTTTGGGACGTGACCGAAGGACTGAAGCTTTCTTT. This sequence encodes CASSLGRDRRTEAFF.

The CDR3 DNA reads as TGTGCCAGCAGCCCCCGGGACAGGGGGTACTACGAGCAGTACTTC. Translation gives CASSPRDRGYYEQYF. The V gene is TRBV7-2, the J gene TRBJ2-7; TRBD1 matches 11 bases. CDR1 is SGHTA, CDR2 FQGNSA, per germline. Germline trimming cut 5 bases from V and 3 bases from J; bases unmatched to any gene: 6. The CDR3 is made up of 15 amino acids.

This clone was found once. The rearrangement uses TRBV4-1 and TRBJ1-1, with 10 bases matching TRBD1. The CDR3 runs to 17 residues. CDR1 is MGHRA and CDR2 is YSYEKL in the germline V gene. V dropped 0 bases and J dropped 11; count of bases not matched to a gene: 15. In DNA, the CDR3 is TGCGCCAGCAGCCAAGATAGTGGAAGGACAGGGGGGATTGGGGCTTTCTTT. It translates to CASSQDSGRTGGIGAFF.

The CDR3 DNA reads as TGCGCCAGCAGCTCAGGACAACTCAATCAGCCCCAGCATTTT. Protein product: CASSSGQLNQPQHF. The chain has TRBV5-1 and TRBJ1-5; D may be TRBD1 (5 bases). The CDR3 consists of 14 residues. From germline, CDR1 is SGHRS and CDR2 YFSETQ. V lost 3 bases and J 3 bases, leaving 10 bases between the germline ends.

The V call is TRBV12-5, the J call TRBJ2-3; TRBD2 aligns across 9 bases. The junction had 6 bases not matched to a gene; V was cut back by 2 bases and J by 3 bases. The CDR3 runs 16 residues. Germline V gene data show CDR1 as LGHNT and CDR2 as FRNRAP. For the CDR3, the DNA is TGTGCTAGTGGTTTGATGGCGGGGGGGATAACAGATACGCAGTATTTT. It codes for CASGLMAGGITDTQYF.

The chain recombines TRBV6-5 with TRBJ2-1, with a weak D call TRBD2 (5 bases). Germline values: CDR1 MNHEY, CDR2 SVGAGI. Trimming pared 5 bases from V and 6 bases from J, leaving 17 bases between. The CDR3 loop spans 15 amino acids. The CDR3 sequence: CASSTDFGVPNEQFF. The CDR3 region has the DNA TGTGCCAGCAGTACGGACTTTGGGGTCCCCAATGAGCAGTTCTTC.

The gene calls are TRBV10-3 and TRBJ2-7, with D maybe TRBD1 (5 bases). Trimming took 6 bases from V and 3 from J, leaving 24 bases between them. The germline V gene encodes CDR1 ENHRY and CDR2 SYGVKD. The CDR3 covers 17 residues. DNA for the CDR3: TGTGCCATCAGCGAAACATGGGGAAGACAGTATATCTACGAGCAGTACTTC. It is translated as CAISETWGRQYIYEQYF.

The CDR3, as DNA: TGTGCCAGCAGCTCCGACGGACCACCATACGAGCAGTACTTC. It yields the protein CASSSDGPPYEQYF. This sequence joins TRBV7-9 and TRBJ2-7; no firm D call. CDR1 and CDR2 from the germline V gene are SEHNR and FQNEAQ (reference sequence). This CDR3 comprises 14 residues. Trimming shortened V by 4 bases and J by 4 bases, and 14 bases separated the two germline ends.

V and J are TRBV5-6 and TRBJ1-2; D possibly corresponds to TRBD1 (5 bases). V gave up 4 bases and J gave up 8 bases, with 18 bases separating them. CDR3 length equals 14 residues. Germline V lookup: CDR1 SGHDT, CDR2 YYEEEE. The CDR3 coding sequence is TGTGCCAGCAGCCTTGGGGCCGAGGTCTGGGGCTACACCTTC. It encodes CASSLGAEVWGYTF.

The gene calls are TRBV6-4 and TRBJ2-1; 11 bases map to TRBD1. The V segment lost 7 bases and the J segment 9 bases; nucleotides outside the gene matches: 17. This CDR3 region has 17 residues. Germline CDR1 reads MRHNA; CDR2 reads SNTAGT. CDR3 in amino acids: CASISTPGTGGGSEQFF. CDR3 nucleotide sequence: TGTGCCAGCATATCAACTCCCGGGACAGGGGGTGGAAGTGAGCAGTTCTTC.

The chain has TRBV19 and TRBJ2-5; D is possibly TRBD1 (6 bases). CDR1 LNHDA and CDR2 SQIVND come from the germline V gene (reference sequence). Trimming pared 4 bases from V and 0 bases from J, leaving 15 bases between. The CDR3 is 16 residues long. The CDR3 reads CASSTNREPYQETQYF. CDR3 in DNA: TGTGCCAGTAGTACCAACAGGGAACCGTACCAAGAGACCCAGTACTTC.

The chain has TRBV10-3 and TRBJ1-3; D gene ambiguous. This CDR3 has 13 residues. The germline V gene encodes CDR1 ENHRY and CDR2 SYGVKD. The V end lost 8 bases, the J end lost 0 bases, and 8 bases lay between the germline ends. This CDR3 reads CAISTSSGNTIYF. Written as DNA, the CDR3 is TGTGCCATCTCGACGAGCTCTGGAAACACCATATATTTT.

The chain's CDR3 is CASNPGQGDNEQFF. CDR3 sequence (DNA): TGTGCCAGCAACCCGGGACAGGGCGACAATGAGCAGTTCTTC. V is TRBV9 and J is TRBJ2-1, with 9 bases that match TRBD1. This CDR3 region has 14 residues. J lost 5 bases, V lost 6 bases, and 6 bases had no gene match. Germline assignment: CDR1 SGDLS and CDR2 YYNGEE.

The V gene is TRBV7-6, the J gene TRBJ1-3; D possibly corresponds to TRBD1 (6 bases). Trimming left V 1 base short and J 0 bases short, with 10 bases between. From germline, CDR1 is SGHVS and CDR2 FNYEAQ. The CDR3 covers 16 residues. The CDR3 DNA reads as TGTGCCAGCAGCTTAGGACTGGGGGCCTCTGGAAACACCATATATTTT. Amino acid sequence: CASSLGLGASGNTIYF.

This chain joins TRBV5-1 and TRBJ1-5; D not certain. Trimming removed 0 bases at V and 7 bases at J, with 14 bases between. CDR1 is SGHRS, CDR2 YFSETQ, per germline. The CDR3 has 15 amino acids. CDR3 bases: TGCGCCAGCAGCTTGGAGGGCCAGATAGGGCAGCCCCAGCATTTT. It yields the protein CASSLEGQIGQPQHF.